Below, one TCR beta chain is given with its context. The antigen remains undetermined. TCRdb re-called the 5' RACE reads through MiXCR, storing one row per CDR3 protein. The data contain a few hundred thousand distinct CDR3 sequences, roughly 20% of them singletons. There are 17 residues in the CDR3. V lost 6 bases to trimming and J lost 0 bases, with 17 bases between them. Germline V gene sequence: CDR1 MRHNA, CDR2 SNTAGT. These data belong to a study of T-cell memory formation after mild COVID-19. About the study: Largely donor-specific TCR clusters were found.

Overall study findings and caveats: Cross-reactive memory apparently joined, as some responding clones appeared in pre-infection memory. Among clones contracting day 15 to 85, CD4/CD8 was balanced, whereas later expanders leaned CD4+. Mainly CM and EM harbored the contracting CD4+ clones; mainly EMRA harbored the CD8+ ones.

This sequence originates from a man in his late teens or twenties who had mild COVID-19 (a few samples of this study predate the infection). Cell type and time point are not known. The rearrangement joins TRBV6-4 to TRBJ2-2; D is perhaps TRBD1 or TRBD2 (7 bases each). Sequenced material: PBMCs or a T cell subset sorted from them (not recorded which). The CDR3 spells CASRRQGGSSNTGELFF. The CDR3 DNA sequence: TGTGCCAGCAGAAGACAGGGAGGGTCATCGAACACCGGGGAGCTGTTTTTT.